This entry lists 23 T cell receptor beta chains sequenced from one sample in a study of shared clonotypes between healthy human individuals. The assay was immunoSEQ multiplex PCR, and TCRdb's table has in-frame clones only and misses some. The sample yields approximately 500,000 clones, 70% to 80% seen once. Input material: PBMCs. These receptors originate from a woman aged 40 to 50 in good health. Some clones in this sample may be carry-over from other donors' samples.

The gene calls are TRBV13 and TRBJ2-7; TRBD2 matches 11 bases. In germline, CDR1 is PRHDT, CDR2 FYEKMQ (reference sequence). The CDR3 is 15 residues long. With 1 base clipped from V and 5 bases from J, the junction kept 4 bases outside the gene matches. CDR3 DNA sequence: TGTGCCAGCAGCTTAGTGGGGACTAGCGGCAACGAGCAGTACTTC. Amino acid sequence: CASSLVGTSGNEQYF.

The genes are TRBV18 and TRBJ2-1, with TRBD1 identical over 9 bases. This CDR3 region has 20 residues. The germline CDR1 and CDR2 sequences are KGHSH and LQKENI. V lost 4 bases to trimming and J lost 2 bases; unmatched junction nucleotides: 18. CDR3 in DNA: TGTGCCAGCTCACTACGCCCGGGACAGGGAATGGATGGTGCCTACAATGAGCAGTTCTTC. The encoded protein is CASSLRPGQGMDGAYNEQFF.

The chain uses TRBV7-2 and TRBJ1-5, with TRBD1 as a possible D gene (5 bases). The length of the CDR3 is 13 residues. Germline V gene sequence: CDR1 SGHTA, CDR2 FQGNSA. Trimming removed 3 bases from V and 5 bases from J, with 8 bases in between. CDR3 DNA sequence: TGTGCCAGCAGCTTCCGGGGGGATCAGCCCCAGCATTTT. Amino acid sequence: CASSFRGDQPQHF.

Here the CDR3 reads CSSGTGYEQYF. In DNA form, the CDR3 reads TGCAGCTCGGGGACCGGGTACGAGCAGTACTTC. This chain links TRBV29-1 with TRBJ2-7; D possibly matches TRBD1 or TRBD2 (5 bases each). The CDR3 has 11 residues. From germline, CDR1 is SQVTM and CDR2 ANQGSEA. Trimming removed 8 bases at V and 4 bases at J, with 12 bases between.

The chain joins TRBV5-1 to TRBJ2-2, with D possibly TRBD1 on 5 matching bases. V was clipped by 4 bases and J by 1 base, with 11 bases between them. Germline CDR1 SGHRS, CDR2 YFSETQ. This CDR3 has 15 amino acids. The CDR3 sequence is CASSLTTVNTGELFF. Written as DNA, the CDR3 is TGCGCCAGCAGCCTAACGACAGTGAACACCGGGGAGCTGTTTTTT.

This clone was observed a few times. The rearrangement uses TRBV2 and TRBJ1-2; the D is unclear. The V end lost 3 bases, the J end lost 3 bases, and 8 bases lay between the germline ends. Germline V gene data show CDR1 as SNHLY and CDR2 as FYNNEI. The CDR3 has 13 residues. CDR3 coding DNA: TGTGCCAGCAGTGACGCGCAGGACTATGGCTACACCTTC. Translation: CASSDAQDYGYTF.

The CDR3 reads CASSMGAGGFQPQHF. The CDR3 coding sequence is TGTGCCAGTAGTATGGGGGCAGGGGGCTTTCAGCCCCAGCATTTT. The rearrangement links TRBV19 to TRBJ1-5; 8 bases map to TRBD1. CDR3 length: 15 residues. CDR1 and CDR2 (germline): LNHDA, SQIVND (reference sequence). The J segment lost 6 bases and the V segment lost 3 bases, leaving 7 bases of the junction unmatched.

The chain joins TRBV27 to TRBJ2-1; TRBD2 aligns across 12 bases. Losses at the gene ends were 6 bases for V and 9 bases for J; bases not matched to a gene: 9. The V gene's germline CDR1 is MNHEY and CDR2 SMNVEV (reference sequence). This CDR3 has 15 residues. CDR3 region: CASSRLAGGRTEQFF. CDR3 sequence (DNA): TGTGCCAGCAGCCGTCTAGCGGGAGGGCGCACTGAGCAGTTCTTC.

V gene TRBV19 combines with J gene TRBJ1-4, with a possible D match to TRBD1 (5 bases). V was trimmed by 3 bases and J by 5 bases, leaving 13 bases between them. The CDR3 extends over 15 amino acids. In germline, CDR1 is LNHDA, CDR2 SQIVND (reference sequence). The CDR3 DNA follows: TGTGCCAGTAGTATCCGGGACGGATACAATGAAAAACTGTTTTTT. Translated, it gives CASSIRDGYNEKLFF.

In DNA form, the CDR3 reads TGTGCCAGCAGCTTCCTGACTAGCGGGAGTGACGAGCAGTACTTC. Translation gives CASSFLTSGSDEQYF. The chain carries TRBV7-9 and TRBJ2-7, with 12 positions matching TRBD2. V was clipped by 3 bases and J by 5 bases; unmatched bases: 5. In germline, CDR1 is SEHNR, CDR2 FQNEAQ (reference sequence). The CDR3 runs to 15 residues.

The CDR3 spells CASSIVTDQETQYF. The DNA for the CDR3 is TGTGCCAGTAGTATAGTCACAGATCAAGAGACCCAGTACTTC. This chain uses TRBV19 with TRBJ2-5; D unresolved. The CDR3 length is 14 residues. In germline, CDR1 is LNHDA, CDR2 SQIVND (reference sequence). V was clipped by 1 base and J by 2 bases, with 8 bases between them. The full variable domain, completed using reference TRBV19 and TRBJ2-5, is DGGITQSPKYLFRKEGQNVTLSCEQNLNHDAMYWYRQDPGQGLRLIYYSQIVNDFQKGDIAEGYSVSREKKESFPLTVTSAQKNPTAFYLCASSIVTDQETQYFGPGTRLLVL.

In this sample, this clone turned up once. The CDR3 sequence is CASARDRYYGYTF. The CDR3 DNA reads TGTGCCAGCGCGCGGGACAGATATTATGGCTACACCTTC. The chain couples TRBV6-5 to TRBJ1-2; TRBD1 agrees at 7 bases. This CDR3 comprises 13 residues. The trim removed 8 bases at V and 5 bases at J, leaving 8 bases unmatched. Germline V CDR1 and CDR2: MNHEY, SVGAGI.

The V call is TRBV7-9, the J call TRBJ2-5, with unresolved D. This CDR3 region has 14 residues. The germline gives CDR1 SEHNR, CDR2 FQNEAQ (reference sequence). Trimming took 1 base from V and 1 from J, leaving 7 bases between them. The CDR3, as DNA: TGTGCCAGCAGCTTAGTTACGGGCCAAGAGACCCAGTACTTC. This sequence encodes CASSLVTGQETQYF.

The chain uses TRBV27 and TRBJ2-1, with 8 bases lining up with TRBD1. After removal of 5 bases from V and 3 bases from J, the junction contained 15 bases not matched to a gene. The germline V gene has CDR1 MNHEY and CDR2 SMNVEV (reference sequence). The CDR3 extends over 18 amino acids. CDR3 DNA sequence: TGTGCCAGCAGTCGTCACCTTAGCGACAGGGGAATCTACAATGAGCAGTTCTTC. Protein: CASSRHLSDRGIYNEQFF.

This clone has more than one count but fewer than ten. This chain uses TRBV27 with TRBJ2-5, with TRBD2 identical over 12 bases. The CDR3 length is 15 residues. Germline loops: CDR1 MNHEY, CDR2 SMNVEV (reference sequence). Trimming cost V 5 bases and J 7 bases; bases outside gene matches: 8. The CDR3 here is CASSPLLAGGVTQYF. The CDR3 DNA sequence: TGTGCCAGCAGTCCGCTGCTAGCGGGAGGGGTGACCCAGTACTTC.

Note on this clone: The same CDR3 is also encoded by other DNA sequences in this sample. The chain carries TRBV9 and TRBJ2-2; D is unresolved. CDR3 size: 14 residues. Trimming removed 2 bases from V and 0 bases from J, with 5 bases in between. The germline V gene encodes CDR1 SGDLS and CDR2 YYNGEE. The CDR3 DNA follows: TGTGCCAGCAGCGTTAGAGCGAACACCGGGGAGCTGTTTTTT. Amino acid sequence: CASSVRANTGELFF.

CDR3 sequence: CASTPTSGRQETQYF. The CDR3 DNA reads TGTGCCAGCACCCCGACTAGCGGGAGACAAGAGACCCAGTACTTC. The J gene is TRBJ2-5, the V gene TRBV7-2; 12 nucleotides align to TRBD2. The CDR3 loop spans 15 amino acids. CDR1 SGHTA and CDR2 FQGNSA come from the germline V gene. The V and J ends lost 7 bases and 2 bases, in that order; junction bases with no gene match: 5.

The V call is TRBV15, the J call TRBJ2-1; the match to TRBD2 covers 11 bases. J lost 0 bases, V lost 3 bases, and 7 bases had no gene match. The CDR3 has 18 amino acids. CDR1 and CDR2 from the germline V gene are LNHNV and YYDKDF (reference sequence). The CDR3 is CATSRGLAEISSYNEQFF. CDR3 bases: TGTGCCACCAGCAGGGGACTAGCGGAGATAAGCTCCTACAATGAGCAGTTCTTC. The full variable domain, in which reference TRBV15 and TRBJ2-1 provide the parts outside the CDR3, is DAMVIQNPRYQVTQFGKPVTLSCSQTLNHNVMYWYQQKSSQAPKLLFHYYDKDFNNEADTPDNFQSRRPNTSFCFLDIRSPGLGDTAMYLCATSRGLAEISSYNEQFFGPGTRLTVL.

The chain has TRBV28 and TRBJ1-5; D is unclear. V was trimmed by 4 bases and J by 6 bases, leaving 16 bases between them. CDR3 length: 15 residues. The germline V gene encodes CDR1 MDHEN and CDR2 SYDVKM. This CDR3 reads CASSSGSGLGQPQHF. The CDR3 coding sequence is TGTGCCAGCAGTTCCGGGTCGGGGTTAGGTCAGCCCCAGCATTTT.

The chain has TRBV7-2 and TRBJ1-2; 12 nucleotides agree with TRBD1. CDR1 and CDR2 (germline): SGHTA, FQGNSA. This CDR3 is 15 amino acids long. V shed 3 bases, J shed 4 bases, and the junction held 3 bases outside the gene matches. This CDR3 is CASSFGTGGVYGYTF. The CDR3 nucleotides read TGTGCCAGCAGCTTCGGGACAGGGGGCGTCTATGGCTACACCTTC.

The chain joins TRBV5-1 to TRBJ2-3, with TRBD2 matching 7 bases. CDR3 length: 13 amino acids. V was clipped by 7 bases and J by 6 bases; unmatched bases: 8. CDR1 SGHRS and CDR2 YFSETQ come from the germline V gene. This CDR3 reads CASGGDLLDTQYF. The DNA of the CDR3 is TGCGCCAGCGGGGGGGACTTACTCGATACGCAGTATTTT. The complete variable domain, with remaining parts taken from reference TRBV5-1 and TRBJ2-3, reads KAGVTQTPRYLIKTRGQQVTLSCSPISGHRSVSWYQQTPGQGLQFLFEYFSETQRNKGNFPGRFSGRQFSNSRSEMNVSTLELGDSALYLCASGGDLLDTQYFGPGTRLTVL.

The genes are TRBV28 and TRBJ2-1; D not resolved. Germline V gene data show CDR1 as MDHEN and CDR2 as SYDVKM. The CDR3 loop spans 14 amino acids. The V end was cut by 4 bases, the J end by 5 bases, with 12 bases between. CDR3 amino acids: CASSSHRRNNEQFF. The CDR3 region has the DNA TGTGCCAGCAGTTCCCACCGTAGAAACAATGAGCAGTTCTTC.

The CDR3 nucleotides are TGTGCCAGCAGTTACCGGGTACTTGGGGAGGACTATGGCTACACCTTC. It translates to CASSYRVLGEDYGYTF. The chain links TRBV6-5 to TRBJ1-2; D is unresolved. This CDR3 has 16 residues. V lost 2 bases to trimming and J lost 3 bases, with 16 bases between them. Looked up from germline, CDR1 is MNHEY and CDR2 is SVGAGI.